The rows below give T cell receptor beta chains drawn from one sample of a study of shared clonotypes between healthy human individuals. The data were produced by immunoSEQ multiplex PCR, yet TCRdb's version contains in-frame clones alone and is incomplete. The top ten clones hold 10% to 15% of a sample with nearly 500,000 clones, 60% to 85% of them seen once. Sequences were obtained from PBMCs. The receptors were gathered from a woman in her forties in good health. Some clones in this sample may be carry-over from other donors' samples. The CDR3 runs from the conserved cysteine through the conserved F or W. D genes are given only for firm matches. Size is stated for part of the rows, as once, few or many counts, or as a class when the clone is expanded.

D gene	J gene	clone size	V gene	CDR3 protein	CDR3 DNA
.	TRBJ1-4	.	TRBV10-3	CATKAGDTTNEKLFF	TGTGCCACCAAGGCAGGAGATACAACTAATGAAAAACTGTTTTTT
.	TRBJ2-2	.	TRBV9	CASSVGSGELFF	TGTGCCAGCAGCGTAGGGTCCGGGGAGCTGTTTTTT
TRBD1	TRBJ2-7	.	TRBV29-1	CSVGTVEQYF	TGCAGCGTCGGGACAGTCGAGCAGTACTTC
.	TRBJ1-2	.	TRBV4-2	CASSQDFTVYGYTF	TGTGCCAGCAGCCAAGACTTCACGGTGTATGGCTACACCTTC
TRBD2	TRBJ2-1	.	TRBV4-3	CASSQERGLAGWQQFF	TGCGCCAGCAGCCAAGAACGGGGACTAGCGGGGTGGCAGCAGTTCTTC
.	TRBJ2-5	.	TRBV4-1	CASSQPGSSIETQYF	TGCGCCAGCAGCCAGCCCGGGTCCTCGATAGAGACCCAGTACTTC
.	TRBJ1-1	.	TRBV5-1	CASSFGGAANTEAFF	TGCGCCAGCAGCTTCGGAGGGGCAGCGAACACTGAAGCTTTCTTT
.	TRBJ1-1	.	TRBV5-6	CASSPTLNTEAFF	TGTGCCAGCAGCCCAACACTGAACACTGAAGCTTTCTTT
.	TRBJ1-1	.	TRBV29-1	CSVPGDTLNTEAFF	TGCAGCGTTCCTGGGGACACTTTGAACACTGAAGCTTTCTTT
TRBD1	TRBJ2-7	few	TRBV19	CASSRGQGTYEQYF	TGTGCCAGTAGTAGAGGACAGGGAACCTACGAGCAGTACTTC
TRBD2	TRBJ2-3	.	TRBV5-1	CASSLRVAGNTDTQYF	TGCGCCAGCAGCTTGCGTGTAGCGGGTAACACAGATACGCAGTATTTT
.	TRBJ2-2	.	TRBV4-1	CASSQNSALSTGELFF	TGCGCCAGCAGCCAAAATTCCGCTTTGAGCACCGGGGAGCTGTTTTTT
TRBD1	TRBJ1-4	.	TRBV23-1	CASSSTTGWGEKLFF	TGCGCCAGCAGTTCCACGACAGGGTGGGGTGAAAAACTGTTTTTT
.	TRBJ1-1	few	TRBV30	CAWSVFFGPGYTEAFF	.
.	TRBJ1-3	once	TRBV28	CASRRTVGNTIYF	TGTGCCAGCAGACGGACAGTTGGAAACACCATATATTTT